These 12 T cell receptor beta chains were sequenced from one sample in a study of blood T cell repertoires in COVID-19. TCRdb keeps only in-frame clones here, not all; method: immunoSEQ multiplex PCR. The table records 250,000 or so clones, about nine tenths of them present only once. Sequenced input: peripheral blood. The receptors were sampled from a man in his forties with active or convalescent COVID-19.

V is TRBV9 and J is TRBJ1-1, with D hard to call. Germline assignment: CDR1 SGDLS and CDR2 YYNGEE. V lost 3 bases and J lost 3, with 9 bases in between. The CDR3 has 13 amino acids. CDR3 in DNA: TGTGCCAGCAGCGCCCGTCCGGACACTGAAGCTTTCTTT. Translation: CASSARPDTEAFF.

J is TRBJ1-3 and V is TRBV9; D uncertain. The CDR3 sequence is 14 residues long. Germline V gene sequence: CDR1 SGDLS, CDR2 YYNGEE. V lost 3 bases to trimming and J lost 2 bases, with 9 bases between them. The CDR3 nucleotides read TGTGCCAGCAGCGCTTACGTAGCTGGAAACACCATATATTTT. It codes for CASSAYVAGNTIYF.

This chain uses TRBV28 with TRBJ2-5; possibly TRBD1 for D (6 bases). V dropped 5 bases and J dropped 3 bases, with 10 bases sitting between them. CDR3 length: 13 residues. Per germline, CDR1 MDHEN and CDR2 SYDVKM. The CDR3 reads CASSRGGKETQYF. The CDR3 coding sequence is TGTGCCAGCAGTCGAGGGGGTAAAGAGACCCAGTACTTC.

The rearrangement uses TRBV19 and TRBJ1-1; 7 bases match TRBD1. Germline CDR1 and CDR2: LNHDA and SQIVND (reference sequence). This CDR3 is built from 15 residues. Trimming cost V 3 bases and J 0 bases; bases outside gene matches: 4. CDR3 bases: TGTGCCAGTAGTATGACCGGGACAGTGAACACTGAAGCTTTCTTT. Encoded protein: CASSMTGTVNTEAFF. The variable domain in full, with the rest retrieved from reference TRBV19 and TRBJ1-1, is DGGITQSPKYLFRKEGQNVTLSCEQNLNHDAMYWYRQDPGQGLRLIYYSQIVNDFQKGDIAEGYSVSREKKESFPLTVTSAQKNPTAFYLCASSMTGTVNTEAFFGQGTRLTVV.

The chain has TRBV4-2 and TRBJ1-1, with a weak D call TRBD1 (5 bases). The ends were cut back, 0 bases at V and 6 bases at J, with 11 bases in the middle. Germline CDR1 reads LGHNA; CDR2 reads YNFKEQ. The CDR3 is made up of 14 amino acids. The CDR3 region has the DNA TGTGCCAGCAGCCAAGACGAATGGGGCTCTGAAGCTTTCTTT. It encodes CASSQDEWGSEAFF.

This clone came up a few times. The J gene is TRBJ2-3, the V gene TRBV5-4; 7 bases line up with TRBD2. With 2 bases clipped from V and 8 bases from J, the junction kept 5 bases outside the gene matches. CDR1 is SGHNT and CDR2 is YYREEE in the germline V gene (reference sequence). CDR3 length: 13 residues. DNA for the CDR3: TGTGCCAGCAGCTTTGGACTAGAGGGTACGCAGTATTTT. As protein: CASSFGLEGTQYF.

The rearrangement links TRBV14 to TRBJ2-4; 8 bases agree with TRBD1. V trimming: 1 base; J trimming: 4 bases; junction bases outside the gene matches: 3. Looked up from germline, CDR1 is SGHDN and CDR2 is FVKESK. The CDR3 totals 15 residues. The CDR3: CASSQVRTGKNIQYF. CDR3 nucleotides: TGTGCCAGCAGCCAAGTGAGGACAGGGAAAAACATTCAGTACTTC.

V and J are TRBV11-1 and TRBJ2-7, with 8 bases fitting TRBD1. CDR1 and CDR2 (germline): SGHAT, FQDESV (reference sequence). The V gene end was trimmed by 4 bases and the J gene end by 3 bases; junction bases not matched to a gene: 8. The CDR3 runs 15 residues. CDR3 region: CASSSQDRELYEQYF. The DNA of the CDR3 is TGTGCCAGCAGCTCACAGGACAGGGAACTCTACGAGCAGTACTTC.

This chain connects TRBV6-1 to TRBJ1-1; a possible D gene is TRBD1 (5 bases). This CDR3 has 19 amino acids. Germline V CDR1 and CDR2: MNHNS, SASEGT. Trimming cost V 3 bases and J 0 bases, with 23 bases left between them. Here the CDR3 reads CASSDPKEQGSGMNTEAFF. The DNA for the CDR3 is TGTGCCAGCAGTGACCCCAAGGAGCAGGGTTCGGGTATGAACACTGAAGCTTTCTTT.

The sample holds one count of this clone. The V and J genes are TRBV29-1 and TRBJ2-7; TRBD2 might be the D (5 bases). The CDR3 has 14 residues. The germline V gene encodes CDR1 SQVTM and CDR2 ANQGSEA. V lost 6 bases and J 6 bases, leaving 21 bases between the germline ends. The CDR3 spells CSVRDTPSRSEQYF. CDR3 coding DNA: TGCAGCGTGAGGGATACACCCTCAAGGTCCGAGCAGTACTTC.

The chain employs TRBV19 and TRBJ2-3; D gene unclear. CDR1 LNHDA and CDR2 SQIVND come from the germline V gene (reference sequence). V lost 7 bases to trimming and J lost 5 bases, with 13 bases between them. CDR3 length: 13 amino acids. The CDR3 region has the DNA TGTGCCAGTAACGGTTTGGGCCGAGATACGCAGTATTTT. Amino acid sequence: CASNGLGRDTQYF.

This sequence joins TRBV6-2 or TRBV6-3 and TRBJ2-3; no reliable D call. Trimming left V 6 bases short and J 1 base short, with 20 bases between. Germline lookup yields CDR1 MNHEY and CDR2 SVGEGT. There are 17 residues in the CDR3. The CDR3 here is CASSPGVGVAGTDTQYF. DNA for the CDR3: TGTGCCAGCAGCCCTGGCGTCGGTGTAGCTGGCACAGATACGCAGTATTTT.